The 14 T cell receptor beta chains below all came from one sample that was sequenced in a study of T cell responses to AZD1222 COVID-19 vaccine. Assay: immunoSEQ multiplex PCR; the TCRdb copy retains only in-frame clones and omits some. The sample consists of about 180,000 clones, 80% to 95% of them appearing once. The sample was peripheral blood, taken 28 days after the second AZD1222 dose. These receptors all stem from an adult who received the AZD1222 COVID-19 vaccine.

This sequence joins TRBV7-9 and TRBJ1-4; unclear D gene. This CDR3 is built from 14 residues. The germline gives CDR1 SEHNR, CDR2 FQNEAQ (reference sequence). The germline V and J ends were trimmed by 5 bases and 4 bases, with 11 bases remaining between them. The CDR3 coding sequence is TGTGCCAGCAGCCTATCGGGTGTTAATGAAAAACTGTTTTTT. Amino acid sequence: CASSLSGVNEKLFF. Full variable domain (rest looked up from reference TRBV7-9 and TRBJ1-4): DTGVSQNPRHKITKRGQNVTFRCDPISEHNRLYWYRQTLGQGPEFLTYFQNEAQLEKSRLLSDRFSAERPKGSFSTLEIQRTEQGDSAMYLCASSLSGVNEKLFFGSGTQLSVL.

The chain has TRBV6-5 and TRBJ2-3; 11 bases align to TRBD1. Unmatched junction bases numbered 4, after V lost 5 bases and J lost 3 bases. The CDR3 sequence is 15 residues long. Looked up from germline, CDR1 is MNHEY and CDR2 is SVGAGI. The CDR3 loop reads CASSRGQGETDTQYF. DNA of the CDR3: TGTGCCAGCAGTAGGGGACAGGGGGAGACAGATACGCAGTATTTT.

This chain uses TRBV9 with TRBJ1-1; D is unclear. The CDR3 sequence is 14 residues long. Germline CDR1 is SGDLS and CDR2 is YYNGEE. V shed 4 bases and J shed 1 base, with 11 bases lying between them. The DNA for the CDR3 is TGTGCCAGCAGCCCCGGGGAGCGGAACACTGAAGCTTTCTTT. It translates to CASSPGERNTEAFF.

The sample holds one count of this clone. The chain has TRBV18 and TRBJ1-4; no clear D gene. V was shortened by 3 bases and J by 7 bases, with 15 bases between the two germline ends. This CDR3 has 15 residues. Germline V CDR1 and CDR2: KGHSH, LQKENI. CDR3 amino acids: CASSPDGPTPEKLFF. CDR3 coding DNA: TGTGCCAGCTCACCCGACGGCCCTACCCCTGAAAAACTGTTTTTT.

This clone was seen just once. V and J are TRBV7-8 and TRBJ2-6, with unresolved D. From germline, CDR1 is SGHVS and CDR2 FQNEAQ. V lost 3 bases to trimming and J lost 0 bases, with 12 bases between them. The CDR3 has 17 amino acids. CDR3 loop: CASSFLRWSSGANVLTF. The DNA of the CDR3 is TGTGCCAGCAGCTTCCTCAGATGGAGCTCTGGGGCCAACGTCCTGACTTTC.

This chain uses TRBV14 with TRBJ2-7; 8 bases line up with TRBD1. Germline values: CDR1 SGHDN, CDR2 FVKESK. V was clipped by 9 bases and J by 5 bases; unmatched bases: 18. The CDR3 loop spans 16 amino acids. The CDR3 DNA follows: TGTGCCAGTTTTTGGGACAGGATGTCCACCTACGACGAGCAGTACTTC. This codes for CASFWDRMSTYDEQYF.

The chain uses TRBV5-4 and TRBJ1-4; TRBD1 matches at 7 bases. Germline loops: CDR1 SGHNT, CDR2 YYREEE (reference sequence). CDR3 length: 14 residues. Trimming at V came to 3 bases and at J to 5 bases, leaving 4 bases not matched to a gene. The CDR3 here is CASSSKTGNEKLFF. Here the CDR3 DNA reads TGTGCCAGCAGCTCCAAGACAGGGAATGAAAAACTGTTTTTT.

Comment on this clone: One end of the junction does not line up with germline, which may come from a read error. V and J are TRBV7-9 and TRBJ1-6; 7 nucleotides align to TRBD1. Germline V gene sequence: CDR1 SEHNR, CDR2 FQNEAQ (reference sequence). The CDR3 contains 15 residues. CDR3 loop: CASSIATGMDSPLHF. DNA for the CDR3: TGTGCCAGCAGCATAGCGACAGGGATGGATTCACCCCTCCACTTT.

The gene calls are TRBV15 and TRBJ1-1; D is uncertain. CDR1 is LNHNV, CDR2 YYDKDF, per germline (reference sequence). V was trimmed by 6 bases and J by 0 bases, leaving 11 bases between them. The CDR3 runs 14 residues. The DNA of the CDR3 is TGTGCCACCAGGCCAGAGGGTATGAACACTGAAGCTTTCTTT. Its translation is CATRPEGMNTEAFF.

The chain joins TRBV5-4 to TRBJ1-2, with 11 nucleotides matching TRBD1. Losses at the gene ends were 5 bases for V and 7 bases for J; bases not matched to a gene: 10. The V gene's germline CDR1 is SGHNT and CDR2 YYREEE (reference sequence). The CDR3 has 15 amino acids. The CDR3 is CASSRDYGQGAGYTF. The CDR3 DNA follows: TGTGCCAGCAGTCGAGACTATGGACAGGGGGCTGGCTACACCTTC.

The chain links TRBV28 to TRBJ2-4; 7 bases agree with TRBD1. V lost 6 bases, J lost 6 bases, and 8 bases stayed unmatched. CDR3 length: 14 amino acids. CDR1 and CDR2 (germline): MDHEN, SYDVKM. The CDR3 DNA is TGTGCCAGCAGGACCTCGGCAGGGGGAAACATTCAGTACTTC. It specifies CASRTSAGGNIQYF.

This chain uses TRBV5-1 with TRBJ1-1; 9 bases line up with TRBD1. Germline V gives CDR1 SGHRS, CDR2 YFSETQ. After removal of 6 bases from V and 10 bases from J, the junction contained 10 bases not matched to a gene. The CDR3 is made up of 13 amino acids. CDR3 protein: CASTQDSTGGAFF. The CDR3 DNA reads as TGCGCCAGCACCCAAGACTCGACAGGGGGAGCTTTCTTT.

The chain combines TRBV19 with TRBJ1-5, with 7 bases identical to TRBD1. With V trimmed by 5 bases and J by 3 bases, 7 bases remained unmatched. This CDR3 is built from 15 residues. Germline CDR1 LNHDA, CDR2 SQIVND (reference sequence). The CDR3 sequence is CASSPLDRTNQPQHF. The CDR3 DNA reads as TGTGCCAGTAGTCCCTTGGACAGGACCAATCAGCCCCAGCATTTT.

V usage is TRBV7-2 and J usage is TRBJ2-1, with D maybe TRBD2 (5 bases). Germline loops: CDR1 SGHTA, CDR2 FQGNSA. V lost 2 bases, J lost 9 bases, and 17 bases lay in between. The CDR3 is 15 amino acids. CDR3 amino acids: CASSLMSLASGEQFF. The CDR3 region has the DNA TGTGCCAGCAGCTTAATGTCCCTAGCCTCAGGTGAGCAGTTCTTC.